This is a list of T cell receptor beta chains from one sample in a study of blood T cell repertoires in COVID-19. Assay used: immunoSEQ multiplex PCR; TCRdb lists only in-frame clones, some missing. The data contain 140,000 or so clones, 65% to 90% of them singletons. Sequences were obtained from peripheral blood. Every receptor here comes from a man between 50 and 59 years old with acute or convalescent COVID-19. The CDR3 runs from the conserved cysteine through the conserved F or W. Each record gives: CDR3 DNA, CDR3 protein, clone size, V gene, J gene, D gene. The D gene is left open where the match is weak. Size tells how often a clone was seen (once, few, many) or the class of an expanded clone, and some rows leave it out.

cdr3_nt: TGTGCCAGCAGCTTCAGGGACAGGATCACAGATACGCAGTATTTT
cdr3_aa: CASSFRDRITDTQYF
clone_size: .
v_call: TRBV11-2
j_call: TRBJ2-3
d_call: TRBD1

cdr3_nt: TGTGCCAGCGCCGGCGCCGGTATAGGGGGCGGGCCCGGGTACTATGGCTACACCTTC
cdr3_aa: CASAGAGIGGGPGYYGYTF
clone_size: .
v_call: TRBV21-1
j_call: TRBJ1-2
d_call: .

cdr3_nt: TGTGCCTGGAGTGAGCTGACTAGCGGGGTGAACAATGAGCAGTTCTTC
cdr3_aa: CAWSELTSGVNNEQFF
clone_size: .
v_call: TRBV30
j_call: TRBJ2-1
d_call: TRBD2

cdr3_nt: TGTGCCAGCAGTGACACTGCCCCGTCCCTCGAGCAGTACTTC
cdr3_aa: CASSDTAPSLEQYF
clone_size: .
v_call: TRBV6-1
j_call: TRBJ2-7
d_call: .

cdr3_nt: TGTGCTAGTGGGAAGGGAGCGGATACTAGCACAGATACGCAGTATTTT
cdr3_aa: CASGKGADTSTDTQYF
clone_size: .
v_call: TRBV12-5
j_call: TRBJ2-3
d_call: .

cdr3_nt: TGTGCCAGCAGACCCACCCGGGGGAGGGAAGTTGAAGCTTTCTTT
cdr3_aa: CASRPTRGREVEAFF
clone_size: .
v_call: TRBV6-5
j_call: TRBJ1-1
d_call: .

cdr3_nt: TGTGCCAGCAGCTCTACAGGGGGCTTAGATACGCAGTATTTT
cdr3_aa: CASSSTGGLDTQYF
clone_size: .
v_call: TRBV28
j_call: TRBJ2-3
d_call: TRBD1

cdr3_nt: TGTGCCAGCTCAGAAACAGGGGGTGGCATGAACACTGAAGCTTTCTTT
cdr3_aa: CASSETGGGMNTEAFF
clone_size: .
v_call: TRBV18
j_call: TRBJ1-1
d_call: TRBD1

cdr3_nt: TGCGCCAGCAGACTTATACAGGGGGACTACGAGCAGTACTTC
cdr3_aa: CASRLIQGDYEQYF
clone_size: .
v_call: TRBV10-2
j_call: TRBJ2-7
d_call: TRBD1

cdr3_nt: TGTGCCAGCAGCGTCAACCCGACAGGGCCCTACGAGCAGTACTTC
cdr3_aa: CASSVNPTGPYEQYF
clone_size: .
v_call: TRBV9
j_call: TRBJ2-7
d_call: TRBD1

cdr3_nt: TGTGCCAGCAGTTACCGCAGAGGCTTCTCTGGAAACACCATATATTTT
cdr3_aa: CASSYRRGFSGNTIYF
clone_size: .
v_call: TRBV6-5
j_call: TRBJ1-3
d_call: .

cdr3_nt: TGTGCCAGCAGGTCCCTCGGGGATACGCAGTATTTT
cdr3_aa: CASRSLGDTQYF
clone_size: .
v_call: TRBV2
j_call: TRBJ2-3
d_call: .

cdr3_nt: TGCGCCAGCAGCTTGTTGGGTAGCGGGGGACATGCTTTCTTT
cdr3_aa: CASSLLGSGGHAFF
clone_size: .
v_call: TRBV5-1
j_call: TRBJ1-1
d_call: .

cdr3_nt: TGTGCCAGCAGTTTATCAGGGGACTTTACCTTCGGCTACACCTTC
cdr3_aa: CASSLSGDFTFGYTF
clone_size: .
v_call: TRBV27
j_call: TRBJ1-2
d_call: .

cdr3_nt: TGTGCCAGCAGCCGCACAGGTTTTCAGCCCCAGCATTTT
cdr3_aa: CASSRTGFQPQHF
clone_size: .
v_call: TRBV9
j_call: TRBJ1-5
d_call: .

cdr3_nt: TGTGCCAGCAGCCAATCTCCAGTCTCCTACGAGCAGTACTTC
cdr3_aa: CASSQSPVSYEQYF
clone_size: .
v_call: TRBV16
j_call: TRBJ2-7
d_call: .

cdr3_nt: TGTGCCAGTAGTATAGCCGCGACAGGGAACCAGCCCCAGCATTTT
cdr3_aa: CASSIAATGNQPQHF
clone_size: .
v_call: TRBV19
j_call: TRBJ1-5
d_call: TRBD1

cdr3_nt: TGTGCCAGCAGTCCAGGGGGCGAGCAGTACTTC
cdr3_aa: CASSPGGEQYF
clone_size: .
v_call: TRBV12-3/TRBV12-4
j_call: TRBJ2-7
d_call: TRBD1

cdr3_nt: TGTGCCAGTAGGGGCCAGGGGGCCCCTTCCAATCAGCCCCAGCATTTT
cdr3_aa: CASRGQGAPSNQPQHF
clone_size: .
v_call: TRBV19
j_call: TRBJ1-5
d_call: TRBD1

cdr3_nt: TGTGCCAGTAGTATTACCTCAGCTAACTATGGCTACACCTTC
cdr3_aa: CASSITSANYGYTF
clone_size: .
v_call: TRBV19
j_call: TRBJ1-2
d_call: .

cdr3_nt: TGTGCCAGCAGAACAGGGTCTGGGGCCAACGTCCTGACTTTC
cdr3_aa: CASRTGSGANVLTF
clone_size: .
v_call: TRBV27
j_call: TRBJ2-6
d_call: .

cdr3_nt: TGTGCCAGCAGTTCCCGACTAGCGGGGGGCTACGAGCAGTACTTC
cdr3_aa: CASSSRLAGGYEQYF
clone_size: .
v_call: TRBV27
j_call: TRBJ2-7
d_call: TRBD2

cdr3_nt: TGTGCCAGCAGCTCACGGACAGCCGCTAGCTATGGCTACACCTTC
cdr3_aa: CASSSRTAASYGYTF
clone_size: .
v_call: TRBV7-2
j_call: TRBJ1-2
d_call: .

cdr3_nt: TGCAGCGTAAGACTAGCGGGGAACACCGGGGAGCTGTTTTTT
cdr3_aa: CSVRLAGNTGELFF
clone_size: .
v_call: TRBV29-1
j_call: TRBJ2-2
d_call: TRBD2

cdr3_nt: TGTGCCAGCAGCTTACCGGGACAGGAAAAAGAGACCCAGTACTTC
cdr3_aa: CASSLPGQEKETQYF
clone_size: .
v_call: TRBV5-5
j_call: TRBJ2-5
d_call: TRBD1

cdr3_nt: TGTGCCAGCAGTTCCGGCCGGTGGGGGCGGAACACTGAAGCTTTCTTT
cdr3_aa: CASSSGRWGRNTEAFF
clone_size: .
v_call: TRBV6-6
j_call: TRBJ1-1
d_call: .

cdr3_nt: TGTGCCAGCAGCTTGTTGAGGGACACTGAAGCTTTCTTT
cdr3_aa: CASSLLRDTEAFF
clone_size: once
v_call: TRBV7-8
j_call: TRBJ1-1
d_call: .

cdr3_nt: TGCGCCAGCAGCTCACAGGGATCGTCCTACAATGAGCAGTTCTTC
cdr3_aa: CASSSQGSSYNEQFF
clone_size: .
v_call: TRBV5-1
j_call: TRBJ2-1
d_call: .

cdr3_nt: TGTGCCAGCAGTTACCCCCTGAAAAGGGGCAAATCCTACAATGAGCAGTTCTTC
cdr3_aa: CASSYPLKRGKSYNEQFF
clone_size: .
v_call: TRBV6-2/TRBV6-3
j_call: TRBJ2-1
d_call: .

cdr3_nt: TGTGCCAGCAGCGTAGGGGACAGCCCCCATTTCTACGAGCAGTACTTC
cdr3_aa: CASSVGDSPHFYEQYF
clone_size: .
v_call: TRBV9
j_call: TRBJ2-7
d_call: TRBD1

cdr3_nt: TGTGCCAGCAGCCAAAGATGGCGGGAGGTAGCCGAGCAGTACTTC
cdr3_aa: CASSQRWREVAEQYF
clone_size: .
v_call: TRBV3-1/TRBV3-2
j_call: TRBJ2-7
d_call: TRBD2

cdr3_nt: TGTGCTAGTGGTTCGGGCAGGGAAGAAAAACTGTTTTTT
cdr3_aa: CASGSGREEKLFF
clone_size: .
v_call: TRBV12-5
j_call: TRBJ1-4
d_call: .

cdr3_nt: TGTGCCAGCAGCCACACAGATACGCAGTATTTT
cdr3_aa: CASSHTDTQYF
clone_size: .
v_call: TRBV6-5
j_call: TRBJ2-3
d_call: .

cdr3_nt: TGTGCCAGCAGCTTAGGTAGGGGGTTCTCCTATGGCTACACCTTC
cdr3_aa: CASSLGRGFSYGYTF
clone_size: .
v_call: TRBV7-9
j_call: TRBJ1-2
d_call: .

cdr3_nt: TGTGCCTGGAAGTCGGGGTTGACTTATGGCTACACCTTC
cdr3_aa: CAWKSGLTYGYTF
clone_size: medium-sized
v_call: TRBV30
j_call: TRBJ1-2
d_call: .

cdr3_nt: TGTGCCAGTAGCGATAGCGGGCCGCACTCCTACGAGCAGTACTTC
cdr3_aa: CASSDSGPHSYEQYF
clone_size: .
v_call: TRBV19
j_call: TRBJ2-7
d_call: TRBD2

cdr3_nt: TGTGCCAGCAGTTTGCGGTCAAACTATGGCTACACCTTC
cdr3_aa: CASSLRSNYGYTF
clone_size: .
v_call: TRBV12-3/TRBV12-4
j_call: TRBJ1-2
d_call: .

cdr3_nt: TGTGCCAGTAGTATGACAGGGATCGAGCAGTACTTC
cdr3_aa: CASSMTGIEQYF
clone_size: .
v_call: TRBV19
j_call: TRBJ2-7
d_call: TRBD1

cdr3_nt: TGTGCCAGCAGCTTGTACGGAGCGGGAGAGGTTGAGCAGTTCTTC
cdr3_aa: CASSLYGAGEVEQFF
clone_size: once
v_call: TRBV5-6
j_call: TRBJ2-1
d_call: TRBD2

cdr3_nt: TGCGCCAGCAGCTTGAGCCTGAACACTGAAGCTTTCTTT
cdr3_aa: CASSLSLNTEAFF
clone_size: .
v_call: TRBV5-1
j_call: TRBJ1-1
d_call: .

cdr3_nt: TGTGCCAGTAGTATCTCCGGGACAGGGGACAACTACGAGCAGTACTTC
cdr3_aa: CASSISGTGDNYEQYF
clone_size: .
v_call: TRBV19
j_call: TRBJ2-7
d_call: TRBD1

cdr3_nt: TGTGCCAGCAGTCTTGGGGGCCGGGAGACCCAGTACTTC
cdr3_aa: CASSLGGRETQYF
clone_size: few
v_call: TRBV28
j_call: TRBJ2-5
d_call: .

cdr3_nt: TGTGCCAGCCACCTAGACGGAGGCCCCCTTTATGGCTACACCTTC
cdr3_aa: CASHLDGGPLYGYTF
clone_size: .
v_call: TRBV19
j_call: TRBJ1-2
d_call: .

cdr3_nt: TGTGCCAGCAGTTACTCGAGTAGCGCCCTCAGTGAGCAGTTCTTC
cdr3_aa: CASSYSSSALSEQFF
clone_size: .
v_call: TRBV6-6
j_call: TRBJ2-1
d_call: .

cdr3_nt: TGTGCCAGCAGCATCAGTGAGAACACTGAAGCTTTCTTT
cdr3_aa: CASSISENTEAFF
clone_size: .
v_call: TRBV27
j_call: TRBJ1-1
d_call: .

cdr3_nt: TGTGCCAGCTCACCGCCTCTTACAGGGTTCGGCCACGAGCAGTACTTC
cdr3_aa: CASSPPLTGFGHEQYF
clone_size: .
v_call: TRBV18
j_call: TRBJ2-7
d_call: .

cdr3_nt: TGTGCCAGTAGTATTTGGGCAGGGAATGGCTACACCTTC
cdr3_aa: CASSIWAGNGYTF
clone_size: .
v_call: TRBV19
j_call: TRBJ1-2
d_call: .

cdr3_nt: TGTGCCAGCAGTCAACAGGGTAGCGGCTACACCTTC
cdr3_aa: CASSQQGSGYTF
clone_size: .
v_call: TRBV28
j_call: TRBJ1-2
d_call: .

cdr3_nt: TGCGCCAGCAGCATCCTTACTAGCGGCACAGATACGCAGTATTTT
cdr3_aa: CASSILTSGTDTQYF
clone_size: .
v_call: TRBV5-1
j_call: TRBJ2-3
d_call: TRBD2

cdr3_nt: TGTGCCATCAGTGAGGCCAGGGGTGCGCAGTACTTC
cdr3_aa: CAISEARGAQYF
clone_size: .
v_call: TRBV10-3
j_call: TRBJ2-7
d_call: .

cdr3_nt: TGTGCCAGCAGCCAACCGGGACAGGGTAGAGACGAGCAGTACTTC
cdr3_aa: CASSQPGQGRDEQYF
clone_size: .
v_call: TRBV6-5
j_call: TRBJ2-7
d_call: TRBD1